The T cell receptor beta chain under discussion was sequenced for a study of a mutant IDH1 vaccine in newly diagnosed glioma. At the level of the study: The treated population exhibited a male proportion of about 60%, a female proportion of about 40%, and a mean age of roughly 41 years. Patients had received radiotherapy, temozolomide, or both previously, most receiving both. Study findings and constraints: Pseudoprogression appeared unlinked to shifts in leading peripheral T cell clonotypes.

A remark on this clone: Its antigen is as yet unknown.

TCRdb's table, derived via immunoSEQ multiplex PCR, lists solely in-frame clones and lacks some. The sample has 90,000 to 95,000 clones; 80% to 90% are singletons. Time point here: baseline, week 1 (first vaccination visit). Treatment indicated: pre-vaccination baseline after standard-of-care therapy. The V gene's germline CDR1 is PRHDT and CDR2 FYEKMQ (reference sequence). V was clipped by 7 bases and J by 1 base; unmatched bases: 10. There are 18 residues in the CDR3. The clonotype comes from a woman aged 45-60 years with glioma. The chain links TRBV13 to TRBJ2-1; 13 positions agree with TRBD2. Sample: PBMCs, taken from a glioma patient treated with radiotherapy, temozolomide or both. In nucleotides, the CDR3 is TGTGCCAGCACCAGACTAGCGGGGGGCCCGATATCCTACAATGAGCAGTTCTTC. Translated: CASTRLAGGPISYNEQFF.